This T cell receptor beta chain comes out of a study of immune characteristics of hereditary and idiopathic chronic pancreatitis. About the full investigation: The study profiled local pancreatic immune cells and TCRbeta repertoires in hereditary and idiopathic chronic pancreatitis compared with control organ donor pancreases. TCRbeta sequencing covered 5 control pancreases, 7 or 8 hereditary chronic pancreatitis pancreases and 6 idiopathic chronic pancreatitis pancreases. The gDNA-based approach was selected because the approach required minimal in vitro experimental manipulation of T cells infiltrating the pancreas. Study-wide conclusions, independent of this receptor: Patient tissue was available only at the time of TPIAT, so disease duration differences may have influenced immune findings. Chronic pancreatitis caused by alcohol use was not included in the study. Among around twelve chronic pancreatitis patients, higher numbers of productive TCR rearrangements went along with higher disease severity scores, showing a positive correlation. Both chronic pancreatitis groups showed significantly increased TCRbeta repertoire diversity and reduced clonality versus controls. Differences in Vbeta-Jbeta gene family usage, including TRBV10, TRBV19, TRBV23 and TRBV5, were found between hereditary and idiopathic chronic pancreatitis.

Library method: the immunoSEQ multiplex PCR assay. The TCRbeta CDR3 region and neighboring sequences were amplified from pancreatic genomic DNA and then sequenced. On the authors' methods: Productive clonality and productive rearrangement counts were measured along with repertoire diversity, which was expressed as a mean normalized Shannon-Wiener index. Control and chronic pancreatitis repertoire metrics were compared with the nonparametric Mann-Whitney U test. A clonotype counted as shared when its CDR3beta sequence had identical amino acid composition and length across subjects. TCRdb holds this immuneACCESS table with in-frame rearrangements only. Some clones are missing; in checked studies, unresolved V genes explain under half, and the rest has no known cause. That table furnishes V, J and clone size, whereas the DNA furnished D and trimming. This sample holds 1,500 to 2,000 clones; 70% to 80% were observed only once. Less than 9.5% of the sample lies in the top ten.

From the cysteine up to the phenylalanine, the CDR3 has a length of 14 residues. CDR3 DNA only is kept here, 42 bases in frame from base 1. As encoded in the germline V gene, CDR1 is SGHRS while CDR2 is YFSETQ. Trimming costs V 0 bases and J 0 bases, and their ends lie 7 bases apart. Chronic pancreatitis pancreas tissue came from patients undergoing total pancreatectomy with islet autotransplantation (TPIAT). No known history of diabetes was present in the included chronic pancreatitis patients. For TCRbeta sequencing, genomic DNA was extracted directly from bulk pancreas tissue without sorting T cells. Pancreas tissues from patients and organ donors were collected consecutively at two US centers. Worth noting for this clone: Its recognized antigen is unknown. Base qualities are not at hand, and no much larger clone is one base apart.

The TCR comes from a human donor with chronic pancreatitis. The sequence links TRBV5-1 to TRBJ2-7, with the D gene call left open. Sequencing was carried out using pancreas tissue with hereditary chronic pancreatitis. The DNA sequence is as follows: TGCGCCAGCAGCTTGGAAGGCCACTCCTACGAGCAGTACTTC. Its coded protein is CASSLEGHSYEQYF.